The present T cell receptor beta chain was sequenced within a study of T cell responses to AZD1222 COVID-19 vaccine (dated by TCRdb to about 2021). Regarding the research as a whole: TCR sequencing covered over 230 trial participants: 207 given two doses of AZD1222 and 26 given two doses of MenACWY control vaccine. Trial participants were enrolled into age subgroups of 18-55, 56-69 and 70-plus years, which contained about 150, 28 and 57 TCR-sequenced participants, respectively.

The CDR3 regions of human TCRbeta chains were subjected to immunosequencing. Under the source paper's analysis protocol: Repertoire TCRs were matched against a reference library of SARS-CoV-2-specific TCRs generated with the MIRA antigen-specificity platform. Breadth was defined as the fraction of unique TCRs that were SARS-CoV-2-associated. Depth was defined as the fraction of total T cells that were SARS-CoV-2-associated. Using the MIRA data, every spike-specific TCR was mapped to the spike region that the TCR reacted to and assigned to either a CD4 or a CD8 class. Log10-transformed breadth and depth values were compared by one-way ANOVA with Sidak's multiple comparisons tests. TCRdb retrieved this table from immuneACCESS and kept in-frame rearrangements only. Not all clones are present; in checked studies, unresolved V genes account for under half, and no reason is known for the remainder. That table furnishes V, J and clone size, whereas the DNA furnished D and trimming. Within this sample are more than 85,000 clones, with 88% of them counted one time only. The ten largest clones represent about 15% of the sample.

General study outcomes and caveats: CD4 TCRs associated with the vaccine covered the entire spike protein, and the dominant responses were in regions 160-218 and 743-854. Conclusions about previously exposed vaccinees are limited because only five to seven AZD1222 recipients were SARS-CoV-2 seropositive at baseline. Most participants were white British and females outnumbered males, and the authors suggested that clonal diversity may have been underestimated. Reportedly, almost half of the unique spike-specific TCRs recognized epitopes lying outside the regions that are mutated in the B.1.351 and B.1.1.7 variants. Because no day 14 peak-response samples were available, repertoires were characterized only after the peak T cell response. A significant rise in spike-specific TCR breadth and depth was observed after two AZD1222 doses relative to day 0 and relative to MenACWY recipients. The 56-69-year group was small, and its depth increase did not reach significance, likely because of low power.

Taken from cysteine to phenylalanine, the CDR3 has 21 residues. Solely the CDR3 DNA is kept, with 63 bases framed from the first base. As encoded in the germline V gene, CDR1 is SGHVS while CDR2 is FQNEAQ. Germline trimming amounts to 0 bases on V and 6 bases on J, with 16 as the count of junction bases outside the gene matches. The sample's time point label, decoded: about 28 days (+/-7) after the second vaccine dose. Because spike-specific TCR depth and breadth did not differ between the two schedules, AZD1222 recipients who got a second dose at roughly 4 weeks were pooled with those who got a second dose at roughly 12 weeks. Samples from vaccinated people were obtained from the UK trials COV001 and COV002, which included a single-blind randomized controlled phase 2/3 trial of AZD1222 (ChAdOx1 nCoV-19) in healthy adults. For TCRbeta chain sequencing, PBMC samples were collected from trial participants at day 0 and at day 28 after the second dose.

To note about this clone: The specificity of this receptor is unknown. It has no much larger one-base neighbor in the sample; base qualities were not kept.

The sequence was collected from an adult who received the AZD1222 COVID-19 vaccine. Rearrangement joined TRBV7-8 to TRBJ1-6; 11 bases in the middle match TRBD1. The material was peripheral blood, obtained 28 days after the second AZD1222 dose. The CDR3 protein is CASSLARYYRTGGRSNSPLHF. The sequenced DNA is TGTGCCAGCAGCTTAGCGCGGTATTACCGGACAGGGGGCCGGAGTAATTCACCCCTCCACTTT.